These T cell receptor beta chains were read from a single sample in a study of T cell changes during pregnancy in multiple sclerosis. The table came from immunoSEQ multiplex PCR; TCRdb's copy has only in-frame clones and leaves some out. The sample holds about 100,000 clones, almost 95% seen once. Source: peripheral blood, taken before pregnancy. The receptors come from a female donor with multiple sclerosis, enrolled in a pregnancy study. Each CDR3 is given with its conserved first and last residue. Fields, in order: D gene, V gene, J gene, clone size, CDR3 DNA, CDR3 protein. D genes are given only for firm matches. Clone size appears in some rows only: once, few, many, or a class for an expanded clone.

d_gene: .
v_gene: TRBV7-2
j_gene: TRBJ2-7
abundance: once
CDR3nt: TGTGCCAGCAGCTTAGGGAGGGGGAGCGGGGCCACCTACGAGCAGTACTTC
CDR3aa: CASSLGRGSGATYEQYF

d_gene: .
v_gene: TRBV6-1
j_gene: TRBJ1-1
abundance: .
CDR3nt: TGTGCCAGCAGGCCGTATTACATGAACACTGAAGCTTTCTTT
CDR3aa: CASRPYYMNTEAFF

d_gene: .
v_gene: TRBV6-5
j_gene: TRBJ2-2
abundance: .
CDR3nt: TGTGCCAGCAGTTACCAACTAAGGAACACCGGGGAGCTGTTTTTT
CDR3aa: CASSYQLRNTGELFF

d_gene: .
v_gene: TRBV10-2
j_gene: TRBJ2-1
abundance: .
CDR3nt: TGCGCCAGCAGTGTAGGGACTTTTTATGAGCAGTTCTTC
CDR3aa: CASSVGTFYEQFF

d_gene: .
v_gene: TRBV5-1
j_gene: TRBJ1-2
abundance: .
CDR3nt: TGCGCCAGCAGCTTGCAACGAGATGGCTACACCTTC
CDR3aa: CASSLQRDGYTF

d_gene: .
v_gene: TRBV7-7
j_gene: TRBJ1-1
abundance: .
CDR3nt: TGTGCCAGCAGCGTGACAGAAAACACTGAAGCTTTCTTT
CDR3aa: CASSVTENTEAFF

d_gene: TRBD2
v_gene: TRBV28
j_gene: TRBJ2-7
abundance: .
CDR3nt: TGTGCCAGCAGATCCGGGACTAACTCCTACGAGCAGTACTTC
CDR3aa: CASRSGTNSYEQYF

d_gene: .
v_gene: TRBV2
j_gene: TRBJ1-4
abundance: .
CDR3nt: TGTGCCAGCAGTACGACAGGTTTCGGAAAACTGTTTTTT
CDR3aa: CASSTTGFGKLFF

d_gene: TRBD1
v_gene: TRBV5-6
j_gene: TRBJ1-2
abundance: .
CDR3nt: TGTGCCAGCAGCTTGGGGGACAGGAACTATGGCTACACCTTC
CDR3aa: CASSLGDRNYGYTF

d_gene: TRBD1
v_gene: TRBV27
j_gene: TRBJ1-2
abundance: .
CDR3nt: TGTGCCAGCAGTTTTAGAGACAGGGGGCTCAACTATGGCTACACCTTC
CDR3aa: CASSFRDRGLNYGYTF

d_gene: TRBD1
v_gene: TRBV7-9
j_gene: TRBJ1-2
abundance: .
CDR3nt: TGTGCCAGCAGCTACCGGGACAGGGAAGGCTACACCTTC
CDR3aa: CASSYRDREGYTF

d_gene: .
v_gene: TRBV25-1
j_gene: TRBJ2-3
abundance: .
CDR3nt: TGTGCCAGCAGACACTGGAGATCTAGCACAGATACGCAGTATTTT
CDR3aa: CASRHWRSSTDTQYF

d_gene: .
v_gene: TRBV27
j_gene: TRBJ2-7
abundance: .
CDR3nt: TGTGCCAGCAGTTTAACCCTCGGTGGGCCGAACGAGCAGTACTTC
CDR3aa: CASSLTLGGPNEQYF

d_gene: TRBD1
v_gene: TRBV7-9
j_gene: TRBJ2-7
abundance: .
CDR3nt: TGTGCCAGCAGCTTAGTGACAGGGGGAAACGAGCAGTACTTC
CDR3aa: CASSLVTGGNEQYF

d_gene: TRBD1
v_gene: TRBV7-9
j_gene: TRBJ2-7
abundance: .
CDR3nt: TGTGCCAGCAGCTTGGGACAGGGGGCCTACGAGCAGTACTTC
CDR3aa: CASSLGQGAYEQYF